This TCR beta chain appears in the sequencing data of a study of blood T cell repertoires in COVID-19. Study in general: COVID-19 samples from acute and convalescent phases originated in the United States, Italy and Spain.

This CDR3 is 15 amino acids long. The germline CDR1 and CDR2 sequences are SGHAT and FQNNGV. Comment on this clone: The junction shows a germline mismatch at one end, possibly a read error.

The table came from immunoSEQ multiplex PCR; TCRdb's copy has only in-frame clones and leaves some out. Seen here are about 260,000 clones, 85% to 90% observed once, and the top ten hold about 1.6%. What was sequenced was peripheral blood. The sequence was collected from a woman between 40 and 55 years old who had recovered from COVID-19. V usage is TRBV11-2 and J usage is TRBJ2-5; TRBD1 agrees at 11 bases. CDR3 nucleotide sequence: TGTGCCAGCAGCAATTCCGGGACAGGGGGAGAGCCCCAGTACTTC. Translation gives CASSNSGTGGEPQYF.